The 22 T cell receptor beta chains below were found in one sample sequenced in a study of long-term antiretroviral therapy in people with HIV. The immunoSEQ assay was v3.0, run at survey level. Method: immunoSEQ multiplex PCR; TCRdb's copy keeps in-frame clones and lacks some. This table has approximately 20,000 clones, about 85% appearing once. The sequences come from unsorted PBMCs, collected about 4 years after starting antiretroviral therapy. Every receptor here comes from a man between 18 and 35 years old with HIV.

The chain recombines TRBV11-2 with TRBJ2-7; D call uncertain. Germline V CDR1 and CDR2: SGHAT, FQNNGV. V shed 5 bases and J shed 2 bases, with 16 bases lying between them. The CDR3 is made up of 15 amino acids. The CDR3 coding sequence is TGTGCCAGCAGCCCCTATCCCGGACGACCCTACGAGCAGTACGTC. It codes for CASSPYPGRPYEQYV.

Only one count was recorded for this clone. V usage is TRBV7-8 and J usage is TRBJ2-7; D is possibly TRBD1 or TRBD2 (5 bases each). Germline lookup yields CDR1 SGHVS and CDR2 FQNEAQ. This CDR3 comprises 14 residues. V was pared by 1 base and J by 1 base, with 8 bases between. The CDR3 loop is CASSLVEGSYEQYV. The CDR3 DNA reads TGTGCCAGCAGCTTAGTTGAGGGGTCCTACGAGCAGTACGTC.

The CDR3 DNA sequence: TGTGCCAGCAGCGTAAGAGACAGGGCTGGAAACACCATATATTTT. Amino acids: CASSVRDRAGNTIYF. J is TRBJ1-3 and V is TRBV9, with 7 bases that match TRBD1. Trimming took 1 base from V and 2 from J; bases not matched to a gene: 3. The CDR3 contains 15 residues. CDR1 is SGDLS and CDR2 is YYNGEE in the germline V gene.

The genes are TRBV6-1 and TRBJ2-7; D remains unclear. CDR1 and CDR2 from the germline V gene are MNHNS and SASEGT. The CDR3 has 15 residues. With 1 base removed from V and 0 bases from J, the gap between germline ends came to 10 bases. The CDR3 loop reads CASSEVWESSYEQYF. In nucleotides, the CDR3 is TGTGCCAGCAGTGAAGTGTGGGAAAGCTCCTACGAGCAGTACTTC.

This clone appeared a single time. This sequence joins TRBV5-4 and TRBJ2-1; D possibly matches TRBD1 or TRBD2 (6 bases each). This CDR3 has 14 residues. V lost 4 bases and J 8 bases, leaving 16 bases between the germline ends. The germline gives CDR1 SGHNT, CDR2 YYREEE (reference sequence). The DNA of the CDR3 is TGTGCCAGCAGCGGGGGGCAGGGTTTGGATGAGCAGTTCTTC. As protein: CASSGGQGLDEQFF.

The V gene is TRBV5-1, the J gene TRBJ2-2; TRBD1 matches 9 bases. Germline loops: CDR1 SGHRS, CDR2 YFSETQ. CDR3 length equals 17 residues. V trimming: 1 base; J trimming: 3 bases; junction bases outside the gene matches: 7. DNA of the CDR3: TGCGCCAGCAGCTTGATACAGGGGGCGGCTGACACCGGGGAGCTGTTTTTT. Translation: CASSLIQGAADTGELFF.

The rearrangement links TRBV30 to TRBJ2-1, with TRBD2 matching 11 bases. Germline-derived CDR1 and CDR2 are GTSNPN and SVGIG (reference sequence). The CDR3 is 14 amino acids. The trim removed 5 bases at V and 5 bases at J, leaving 5 bases unmatched. The CDR3 here is CAWGTSGDHNEQFF. CDR3 DNA: TGTGCCTGGGGGACTAGCGGTGACCACAATGAGCAGTTCTTC.

This sequence joins TRBV5-1 and TRBJ2-7; 8 bases are shared with TRBD1. The germline V gene encodes CDR1 SGHRS and CDR2 YFSETQ. With 3 bases clipped from V and 5 bases from J, the junction kept 10 bases outside the gene matches. The length of the CDR3 is 15 residues. CDR3 DNA sequence: TGCGCCAGCAGCTCGATTGGAGGACAGGGAGACGAGCAGTACTTC. Translated: CASSSIGGQGDEQYF.

The chain uses TRBV2 and TRBJ1-4; D is ambiguous. Germline V gene sequence: CDR1 SNHLY, CDR2 FYNNEI. This CDR3 is built from 16 residues. V gave up 4 bases and J gave up 4 bases, with 16 bases separating them. CDR3 protein: CASSAYHPAYNEKLFF. CDR3 DNA sequence: TGTGCCAGCAGTGCCTATCATCCAGCTTATAATGAAAAACTGTTTTTT.

The chain carries TRBV6-1 and TRBJ1-5; D possibly corresponds to TRBD1 (5 bases). Deletions cut 1 base from V and 6 bases from J, with 13 bases between. The CDR3 runs 15 residues. Germline lookup yields CDR1 MNHNS and CDR2 SASEGT. The CDR3 DNA follows: TGTGCCAGCAGTGAAGGGCAGGGTGAGGCTCAGCCCCAGCATTTT. Residues: CASSEGQGEAQPQHF.

The rearrangement links TRBV2 to TRBJ2-1; 10 nucleotides align to TRBD2. The CDR3 runs 11 residues. J was trimmed by 14 bases and V by 5 bases; bases with no gene match: 3. Germline CDR1 SNHLY, CDR2 FYNNEI. DNA for the CDR3: TGTGCCAGCAGTTCTAGCGGGGGCGAGTTCTTC. It codes for CASSSSGGEFF.

A few counts support this clone. The chain employs TRBV18 and TRBJ1-2; no clear D. CDR3 length equals 14 residues. Looked up from germline, CDR1 is KGHSH and CDR2 is LQKENI. V shed 2 bases and J shed 4 bases, with 11 bases lying between them. In nucleotides, the CDR3 is TGTGCCAGCTCACCAGTTGACACGAGCTATGGCTACACCTTC. This codes for CASSPVDTSYGYTF.

The genes are TRBV28 and TRBJ1-2; a weak D match, TRBD1 (5 bases). The V gene's germline CDR1 is MDHEN and CDR2 SYDVKM. V was trimmed by 7 bases and J by 6 bases, leaving 18 bases between them. This CDR3 contains 14 residues. The CDR3 DNA sequence: TGTGCCAGCATAACAGGCATGCATCCAGATGGCTACACCTTC. Its protein product is CASITGMHPDGYTF.

This chain connects TRBV2 to TRBJ1-1; D call uncertain. The CDR3 consists of 11 residues. Trimming removed 7 bases from V and 11 bases from J, with 14 bases in between. Germline CDR1 is SNHLY and CDR2 is FYNNEI. The CDR3 is CASMVGALAFF. CDR3 bases: TGTGCCAGCATGGTTGGAGCATTGGCTTTCTTT.

In this sample, this clone turned up once. The chain links TRBV30 to TRBJ1-6, with D maybe TRBD1 (6 bases). Germline V gives CDR1 GTSNPN, CDR2 SVGIG (reference sequence). V was pared by 7 bases and J by 4 bases, with 11 bases between. CDR3 length: 13 residues. Written as DNA, the CDR3 is TGTGCCTCCCAGGGGATTTATAATTCACCCCTCCACTTT. Translation: CASQGIYNSPLHF.

The V call is TRBV4-2, the J call TRBJ1-5; the D gene is possibly TRBD1 (6 bases). V was trimmed by 0 bases and J by 4 bases, leaving 16 bases between them. Germline V gene data show CDR1 as LGHNA and CDR2 as YNFKEQ. CDR3 length: 17 residues. The CDR3 region has the DNA TGTGCCAGCAGCCAAGAATCCTCGGGGACAAAAAATCAGCCCCAGCATTTT. Its translation is CASSQESSGTKNQPQHF.

The chain is built from TRBV5-1 and TRBJ1-6; D gene ambiguous. The CDR3 spans 13 residues. The V end was cut by 2 bases, the J end by 10 bases, with 10 bases between. Germline V lookup: CDR1 SGHRS, CDR2 YFSETQ. Written as DNA, the CDR3 is TGCGCCAGCAGCTTATCAGGTTTATCACCCCTCCACTTT. It specifies CASSLSGLSPLHF.

A few counts support this clone. This chain uses TRBV27 with TRBJ1-6, with TRBD1 as a possible D gene (5 bases). The CDR3 is 16 amino acids. Per the germline V gene, CDR1 is MNHEY and CDR2 is SMNVEV (reference sequence). The V gene lost 1 base and the J gene lost 4 bases, with 11 bases spanning the gap. In DNA form, the CDR3 reads TGTGCCAGCAGTTTATGGGACGGCTCTTATAATTCACCCCTCCACTTT. This sequence encodes CASSLWDGSYNSPLHF.

The chain employs TRBV7-8 and TRBJ1-5; D not resolved. Germline loops: CDR1 SGHVS, CDR2 FQNEAQ. CDR3 length equals 16 residues. Trimming left V 3 bases short and J 4 bases short, with 16 bases between. CDR3 nucleotides: TGTGCCAGCAGCTTCAGTGCCGAGGAGAGAAATCAGCCCCAGCATTTT. Its protein is CASSFSAEERNQPQHF.

The rearrangement uses TRBV5-1 and TRBJ1-4; the match to TRBD1 covers 9 bases. The V and J ends lost 2 bases and 8 bases, in that order; junction bases with no gene match: 7. Germline V gene sequence: CDR1 SGHRS, CDR2 YFSETQ. The CDR3 runs 15 residues. CDR3: CASSFTGTGREKLFF. CDR3 DNA: TGCGCCAGCAGCTTTACCGGGACAGGGAGGGAAAAACTGTTTTTT.

For the CDR3, the DNA is TGTGCCAGCACCACCGGACAGGGTCATTATCATTTT. This translates into CASTTGQGHYHF. V usage is TRBV2 and J usage is TRBJ1-5; TRBD1 aligns across 8 bases. Germline CDR1 and CDR2: SNHLY and FYNNEI. V shed 7 bases and J 16 bases; nucleotides not matched to a gene: 12. There are 12 residues in the CDR3.

This clone appeared a single time. CDR3 region: CASSAGGGQGIDTQYF. For the CDR3, the DNA is TGTGCCAGCAGCGCTGGGGGGGGACAGGGCATAGATACGCAGTATTTT. The chain has TRBV9 and TRBJ2-3, with 9 nucleotides matching TRBD1. The CDR3 length is 16 residues. With V trimmed by 3 bases and J by 5 bases, 10 bases remained unmatched. The germline CDR1 and CDR2 sequences are SGDLS and YYNGEE.